The rows below give T cell receptor beta chains drawn from one sample of a study of blood T cell repertoires in COVID-19. The table came from immunoSEQ multiplex PCR; TCRdb's copy has only in-frame clones and leaves some out. The sample contains some 150,000 clones, 85% to 90% of which appear only once. Source material: peripheral blood. These receptors all stem from a man between 50 and 59 years old with active or convalescent COVID-19. The CDR3 runs from the conserved cysteine through the conserved F or W. Each record gives: D gene, clone size, J gene, V gene, CDR3 DNA, CDR3 protein. D genes are given only for firm matches. Some rows mark clone size as missing; the rest say once, few, many or name a class of expanded clone.

>TRBD2|NA|TRBJ2-2|TRBV19
TGTGCCAGTAGGCCCCTAGCGGGAAAACTTAACACCGGGGAGCTGTTTTTT
CASRPLAGKLNTGELFF
>TRBD2|NA|TRBJ2-7|TRBV6-5
TGTGCCAGCAGTTACACGCTAGCGGGAAACGAGCAGTACTTC
CASSYTLAGNEQYF
>TRBD1|NA|TRBJ1-5|TRBV27
TGTGCCAGCAGCCTACGGGACAGTAATCAGCCCCAGCATTTT
CASSLRDSNQPQHF
>NA|NA|TRBJ2-1|TRBV27
TGTGCCAGCTGCCAACTAGGTTGGAATGAGCAGTTCTTC
CASCQLGWNEQFF
>TRBD1|NA|TRBJ1-1|TRBV18
TGTGCCAGCTCACCACGCCGACAGGGGGCCCTGAACACTGAAGCTTTCTTT
CASSPRRQGALNTEAFF
>TRBD1|NA|TRBJ1-6|TRBV28
TGTGCCAGCAGTTCGGGACAGGGGGCCCAAAAAGGGACCCTCCACTTT
CASSSGQGAQKGTLHF
>TRBD2|NA|TRBJ2-5|TRBV6-2/TRBV6-3
TGTGCCAGCAGTTGGCTAGCGGCGGGAGGGAAAGAGACCCAGTACTTC
CASSWLAAGGKETQYF
>TRBD1|NA|TRBJ1-1|TRBV6-5
TGTGCCAGCAGGGACAGGTCTTGGGGCACTGAAGCTTTCTTT
CASRDRSWGTEAFF
>NA|few|TRBJ1-5|TRBV27
TGTGCCAGCAGTCCCCGGGTTAGCAATCAGCCCCAGCATTTT
CASSPRVSNQPQHF
>TRBD2|NA|TRBJ2-5|TRBV7-9
TGTGCCAGCAGCTTGGGACTAGCGGGAGGAGGCCAAGAGACCCAGTACTTC
CASSLGLAGGGQETQYF
>TRBD1|NA|TRBJ2-5|TRBV7-2
TGTGCCAGCAGCTACGACAGGGGGGTAAGGACCCAGTACTTC
CASSYDRGVRTQYF
>TRBD1|NA|TRBJ1-4|TRBV24-1
TGTGCCACCAGTGATCCCGGACAGGGACTGTTTTTT
CATSDPGQGLFF
>TRBD1|NA|TRBJ1-1|TRBV6-5
TGTGCCAGCAGTTTTCGACAGGGGGCGGCCACTGAAGCTTTCTTT
CASSFRQGAATEAFF
>TRBD1|few|TRBJ1-5|TRBV7-8
TGTGCCAGCAGCTCCTCCGACAGGGGTGGCAATCAGCCCCAGCATTTT
CASSSSDRGGNQPQHF
>TRBD2|once|TRBJ2-2|TRBV11-2
TGTGCCAGCAGCTTCGGGGCTAGCGGGAGCCGCACCGGGGAGCTGTTTTTT
CASSFGASGSRTGELFF
>TRBD1|once|TRBJ2-6|TRBV7-3
TGTGCCAGCAGCTTAACAGGGGGCGTTTCTGGGGCCAACGTCCTGACTTTC
CASSLTGGVSGANVLTF
>NA|NA|TRBJ1-2|TRBV29-1
TGCAGCGCGGAGGGAGGGGAAGGCTACACCTTC
CSAEGGEGYTF
>TRBD2|NA|TRBJ2-7|TRBV30
TGTGCCTGGAGTAGCGGGGGGTCCTACGAGCAGTACTTC
CAWSSGGSYEQYF
>TRBD2|NA|TRBJ2-5|TRBV5-1
TGCGCCAGCAGTGACCATTCTGAGGGGAGGGAAGAGACCCAGTACTTC
CASSDHSEGREETQYF
>TRBD1|NA|TRBJ1-5|TRBV28
TGTGCCAGCAGTTACAGGGGGGGGTATAGCAATCAGCCCCAGCATTTT
CASSYRGGYSNQPQHF
>NA|NA|TRBJ1-6|TRBV7-2
TGTGCCAGCAGCTTACACAGTGCTACTTCACCCCTCCACTTT
CASSLHSATSPLHF
>NA|NA|TRBJ2-2|TRBV30
TGTGCCTGGTCGACCGGGGAGCTGTTTTTT
CAWSTGELFF
>NA|NA|TRBJ1-1|TRBV12-1
TGTGCCAGCAGCTTCCTGCACGCCAACTACTTTCACACTGAAGCTTTCTTT
CASSFLHANYFHTEAFF
>TRBD1|NA|TRBJ1-1|TRBV28
TGTGCCAGCAGTCCTATACAGGGGATAGGCACTGAAGCTTTCTTT
CASSPIQGIGTEAFF
>NA|NA|TRBJ2-7|TRBV28
TGTGCCAGTCAGGGGGGTTACGAGCAGTACTTC
CASQGGYEQYF
>NA|NA|TRBJ2-1|TRBV4-1
TGCGCCAGCAGCCAATCTGGAGTGCCGAGCTCCTACAATGAGCAGTTCTTC
CASSQSGVPSSYNEQFF
>NA|NA|TRBJ2-1|TRBV14
TGTGCCAGCAGCCTACTACCCAGCGGTGAGCAGTTCTTC
CASSLLPSGEQFF
>TRBD1|NA|TRBJ2-7|TRBV11-1
TGTGCCAGCAGCTACCCATCCAGGGGGCTCTCCTACGAGCAGTACTTC
CASSYPSRGLSYEQYF
>NA|NA|TRBJ2-5|TRBV5-1
TGCGCCAGCAGCTTGTCGGGGGTTGAGACCCAGTACTTC
CASSLSGVETQYF
>TRBD1|NA|TRBJ2-5|TRBV7-9
TGTGCCAGCAGCTGGGGACAGGGTGGAGAGACCCAGTACTTC
CASSWGQGGETQYF
>TRBD2|NA|TRBJ2-2|TRBV19
TGTGCCAGTAGTATGCTTACCGGGACTAGCGGGAGGGCGGACGGGGAGCTGTTTTTT
CASSMLTGTSGRADGELFF
>TRBD1|few|TRBJ1-4|TRBV28
TGTGCCAGCAGTTTATTTACCGGGACAGGGTTCGTAGGTAATGAAAAACTGTTTTTT
CASSLFTGTGFVGNEKLFF
>NA|NA|TRBJ1-4|TRBV6-5
TGTGCCAGCAGGGGGATGACCCCGGGAGATGAAAAACTGTTTTTT
CASRGMTPGDEKLFF
>NA|NA|TRBJ1-3|TRBV3-1/TRBV3-2
TGTGCCAGCAGCCCCCACGCCACGGGCTCTGGAAACACCATATATTTT
CASSPHATGSGNTIYF
>NA|NA|TRBJ2-2|TRBV9
TGTGCCAGCAGCGTGGGGGGCACCGGGGAGCTGTTTTTT
CASSVGGTGELFF
>TRBD2|NA|TRBJ2-1|TRBV7-3
TGTGCCAGCAGGAAAGTCAGCGGGAGTGTCCGGGATGAGCAGTTCTTC
CASRKVSGSVRDEQFF
>TRBD1|NA|TRBJ1-1|TRBV7-2
TGTGCCAGCAGCTTGGACAGGGGGCGCCGCACTGAAGCTTTCTTT
CASSLDRGRRTEAFF